This TCR beta chain appears in the sequencing data of a study of T-cell reconstitution after alpha-beta-depleted transplantation in children. Study results and limitations: About two months after transplant, alpha-beta T cells reportedly came from several hundred expanded graft clones. One year post-transplant, T-cell counts and diversity were largely derived from T cells produced anew.

Unique molecular identifiers were incorporated during preparation of the TCRbeta library. Via MiXCR, TCRdb re-called the PCR reads, giving one row per CDR3 protein. The sample includes over 400,000 distinct CDR3 sequences, over 40% of them seen just once. The CDR3 contains 14 residues. V shed 10 bases, J shed 2 bases, and the junction held 7 bases outside the gene matches. The germline V gene has CDR1 LGHNA and CDR2 YNFKEQ. This clonotype was seen ten or more times. Its cognate antigen is unknown. Sequencing was performed on PBMCs, taken before TCRalphabeta/CD19-depleted stem cell transplant. The genes are TRBV4-2 and TRBJ2-2; 7 bases line up with TRBD2. This clonotype was obtained from a girl aged 2 to 10 with aplastic anemia, due to receive a stem cell transplant. CDR3 protein: CATTPGGNTGELFF. The CDR3 DNA reads as TGTGCCACCACCCCGGGGGGAAACACCGGGGAGCTGTTTTTT.